The rows below give T cell receptor beta chains drawn from one sample of a study of blood T cell repertoires in COVID-19. Method: immunoSEQ multiplex PCR; TCRdb's copy keeps in-frame clones and lacks some. Found here are about 330,000 clones, 70% to 90% of them singletons; the top ten hold around 6.6%. Sequencing was performed on peripheral blood. These receptors all come from a man between 18 and 35 years old who had recovered from COVID-19. CDR3s include the opening cysteine and the closing phenylalanine or tryptophan. D genes are given only for firm matches. Rows give clone size only sometimes, using once, few, many, or a class for an expanded clone.

j_gene: TRBJ2-7
abundance: few
v_gene: TRBV18
d_gene: .
CDR3aa: CASSPGSEAAYEQYF
CDR3nt: TGTGCCAGCTCACCAGGTAGTGAGGCGGCCTACGAGCAGTACTTC

j_gene: TRBJ1-2
abundance: .
v_gene: TRBV27
d_gene: TRBD1
CDR3aa: CASSPWTGSAGYTF
CDR3nt: TGTGCCAGCAGTCCCTGGACAGGATCTGCTGGCTACACCTTC

j_gene: TRBJ2-7
abundance: once
v_gene: TRBV6-5
d_gene: TRBD1
CDR3aa: CASRNRGNWQYF
CDR3nt: TGTGCCAGCAGGAACAGGGGGAACTGGCAGTACTTC

j_gene: TRBJ1-6
abundance: .
v_gene: TRBV7-2
d_gene: .
CDR3aa: CASGHYNSPLHF
CDR3nt: TGTGCCAGCGGACATTATAATTCACCCCTCCACTTT

j_gene: TRBJ2-1
abundance: few
v_gene: TRBV7-2
d_gene: .
CDR3aa: CASSLSDRHNEQFF
CDR3nt: TGTGCCAGCAGCTTATCAGACAGACACAATGAGCAGTTCTTC

j_gene: TRBJ2-3
abundance: .
v_gene: TRBV3-1/TRBV3-2
d_gene: TRBD2
CDR3aa: CASSPGLAGLTDTQYF
CDR3nt: TGTGCCAGCAGCCCGGGACTAGCGGGATTGACAGATACGCAGTATTTT

j_gene: TRBJ2-7
abundance: .
v_gene: TRBV4-1
d_gene: TRBD1
CDR3aa: CASSQGQVYYEQYF
CDR3nt: TGCGCCAGCAGCCAGGGACAGGTTTACTACGAGCAGTACTTC

j_gene: TRBJ2-3
abundance: few
v_gene: TRBV24-1
d_gene: .
CDR3aa: CATSDPINRVETSTDTQYF
CDR3nt: TGTGCCACCAGTGATCCAATTAACAGGGTGGAAACTAGCACAGATACGCAGTATTTT

j_gene: TRBJ1-1
abundance: .
v_gene: TRBV30
d_gene: TRBD1
CDR3aa: CASDRGNTEAFF
CDR3nt: TGTGCCTCCGACAGGGGGAACACTGAAGCTTTCTTT

j_gene: TRBJ2-1
abundance: .
v_gene: TRBV11-2
d_gene: .
CDR3aa: CASSLVTGSYNEQFF
CDR3nt: TGTGCCAGCAGCTTAGTTACAGGCTCCTACAATGAGCAGTTCTTC

j_gene: TRBJ2-1
abundance: .
v_gene: TRBV4-1
d_gene: .
CDR3aa: CASSQEEQTDQFF
CDR3nt: TGCGCCAGCAGCCAAGAGGAGCAAACGGATCAGTTCTTC

j_gene: TRBJ2-1
abundance: .
v_gene: TRBV4-1
d_gene: TRBD2
CDR3aa: CASSHRRLAGGERNEQFF
CDR3nt: TGCGCCAGCAGCCACAGAAGACTAGCGGGAGGCGAGAGGAATGAGCAGTTCTTC

j_gene: TRBJ1-1
abundance: .
v_gene: TRBV27
d_gene: TRBD1
CDR3aa: CASSVTGGNTEAFF
CDR3nt: TGTGCCAGCAGTGTGACAGGGGGCAATACTGAAGCTTTCTTT

j_gene: TRBJ1-2
abundance: .
v_gene: TRBV7-2
d_gene: .
CDR3aa: CASSRTANYGYTF
CDR3nt: TGTGCCAGCAGCCGGACAGCTAACTATGGCTACACCTTC

j_gene: TRBJ2-5
abundance: .
v_gene: TRBV6-5
d_gene: TRBD2
CDR3aa: CASSRLAGKVETQYF
CDR3nt: TGTGCCAGCAGCCGACTAGCGGGGAAAGTCGAGACCCAGTACTTC

j_gene: TRBJ2-5
abundance: .
v_gene: TRBV10-3
d_gene: TRBD1
CDR3aa: CAISETGGKETQYF
CDR3nt: TGTGCCATCAGTGAGACAGGGGGTAAAGAGACCCAGTACTTC

j_gene: TRBJ1-2
abundance: .
v_gene: TRBV15
d_gene: TRBD1
CDR3aa: CATSRDGWTGTNGYTF
CDR3nt: TGTGCCACCAGCAGAGATGGATGGACAGGGACTAATGGCTACACCTTC

j_gene: TRBJ1-1
abundance: few
v_gene: TRBV5-1
d_gene: .
CDR3aa: CASSLDMGQNTEAFF
CDR3nt: TGCGCCAGCAGCTTAGACATGGGACAGAACACTGAAGCTTTCTTT

j_gene: TRBJ2-5
abundance: .
v_gene: TRBV4-2
d_gene: TRBD2
CDR3aa: CASSQGSGAGGTQETQYF
CDR3nt: TGTGCCAGCAGCCAAGGCTCTGGAGCGGGAGGAACTCAAGAGACCCAGTACTTC

j_gene: TRBJ2-5
abundance: .
v_gene: TRBV7-2
d_gene: TRBD1
CDR3aa: CASSPAPWDRGKETQYF
CDR3nt: TGTGCCAGCAGCCCTGCCCCCTGGGACAGGGGGAAAGAGACCCAGTACTTC

j_gene: TRBJ1-2
abundance: .
v_gene: TRBV6-5
d_gene: TRBD1
CDR3aa: CASRIGTAYGYTF
CDR3nt: TGTGCCAGCAGGATAGGGACAGCTTATGGCTACACCTTC

j_gene: TRBJ2-5
abundance: .
v_gene: TRBV19
d_gene: .
CDR3aa: CASSTLSTGGETQYF
CDR3nt: TGTGCCAGTAGTACCCTTTCGACAGGCGGAGAGACCCAGTACTTC

j_gene: TRBJ1-4
abundance: .
v_gene: TRBV2
d_gene: TRBD1
CDR3aa: CASLWSWTGGETNEKLFF
CDR3nt: TGTGCCAGCCTCTGGAGTTGGACAGGGGGCGAAACTAATGAAAAACTGTTTTTT

j_gene: TRBJ1-5
abundance: .
v_gene: TRBV6-5
d_gene: .
CDR3aa: CASRPSRYSNQPQHF
CDR3nt: TGTGCCAGCAGGCCGAGCCGATATAGCAATCAGCCCCAGCATTTT

j_gene: TRBJ2-2
abundance: .
v_gene: TRBV5-1
d_gene: TRBD2
CDR3aa: CASSPLSGGARTGELFF
CDR3nt: TGCGCCAGCAGCCCACTAAGCGGGGGGGCTAGGACCGGGGAGCTGTTTTTT

j_gene: TRBJ2-7
abundance: .
v_gene: TRBV2
d_gene: .
CDR3aa: CASSEQGNYEQYF
CDR3nt: TGTGCCAGCAGTGAGCAGGGGAACTACGAGCAGTACTTC

j_gene: TRBJ1-5
abundance: .
v_gene: TRBV4-1
d_gene: .
CDR3aa: CASSQGTENQPQHF
CDR3nt: TGCGCCAGCAGCCAAGGGACAGAGAATCAGCCCCAGCATTTT

j_gene: TRBJ2-2
abundance: .
v_gene: TRBV3-1/TRBV3-2
d_gene: TRBD2
CDR3aa: CASSDFLAGDVGELFF
CDR3nt: TGTGCCAGCAGCGACTTTTTGGCGGGAGACGTCGGGGAGCTGTTTTTT

j_gene: TRBJ2-6
abundance: .
v_gene: TRBV9
d_gene: .
CDR3aa: CASSSSGHGANVLTF
CDR3nt: TGTGCCAGCAGCTCTTCAGGGCATGGGGCCAACGTCCTGACTTTC

j_gene: TRBJ1-1
abundance: .
v_gene: TRBV3-1/TRBV3-2
d_gene: .
CDR3aa: CASSQQRTGEAFF
CDR3nt: TGTGCCAGCAGCCAACAAAGAACAGGTGAAGCTTTCTTT

j_gene: TRBJ2-3
abundance: once
v_gene: TRBV12-3/TRBV12-4
d_gene: TRBD2
CDR3aa: CASNTGGNTQYF
CDR3nt: TGTGCCAGCAACACGGGGGGAAATACGCAGTATTTT

j_gene: TRBJ1-5
abundance: .
v_gene: TRBV19
d_gene: .
CDR3aa: CASSTPGSPEPQHF
CDR3nt: TGTGCCAGTAGTACCCCCGGGAGTCCAGAGCCCCAGCATTTT

j_gene: TRBJ1-3
abundance: .
v_gene: TRBV6-5
d_gene: TRBD1
CDR3aa: CASSSDRLRAGNTIYF
CDR3nt: TGTGCCAGCAGTTCGGACAGGCTGCGGGCTGGAAACACCATATATTTT

j_gene: TRBJ2-1
abundance: .
v_gene: TRBV10-3
d_gene: .
CDR3aa: CAIRPGSIYNEQFF
CDR3nt: TGTGCCATCAGGCCGGGATCCATTTACAATGAGCAGTTCTTC

j_gene: TRBJ2-1
abundance: few
v_gene: TRBV27
d_gene: TRBD1
CDR3aa: CASSLSIPGTGAYNEQFF
CDR3nt: TGTGCCAGCAGTTTAAGTATCCCCGGGACAGGGGCCTACAATGAGCAGTTCTTC

j_gene: TRBJ2-3
abundance: .
v_gene: TRBV10-3
d_gene: TRBD2
CDR3aa: CASQGGLAGLTDTQYF
CDR3nt: TGTGCCTCGCAAGGGGGACTAGCGGGACTCACAGATACGCAGTATTTT

j_gene: TRBJ1-3
abundance: .
v_gene: TRBV3-1/TRBV3-2
d_gene: TRBD1
CDR3aa: CASSRDSSGNTIYF
CDR3nt: TGTGCCAGCAGCCGGGACAGCTCTGGAAACACCATATATTTT

j_gene: TRBJ1-5
abundance: .
v_gene: TRBV3-1/TRBV3-2
d_gene: .
CDR3aa: CASSQDIGVRGNQPQHF
CDR3nt: TGTGCCAGCAGCCAAGATATTGGGGTGAGGGGCAATCAGCCCCAGCATTTT

j_gene: TRBJ2-3
abundance: .
v_gene: TRBV10-3
d_gene: .
CDR3aa: CAISESTTGVDTQYF
CDR3nt: TGTGCCATCAGTGAGTCGACGACAGGAGTCGATACGCAGTATTTT

j_gene: TRBJ2-1
abundance: .
v_gene: TRBV30
d_gene: .
CDR3aa: CAWSVRSYNEQFF
CDR3nt: TGTGCCTGGAGTGTACGGTCTTACAATGAGCAGTTCTTC

j_gene: TRBJ2-1
abundance: .
v_gene: TRBV7-9
d_gene: .
CDR3aa: CASTSRAGGDEQFF
CDR3nt: TGTGCCAGCACCTCGAGGGCAGGAGGGGATGAGCAGTTCTTC

j_gene: TRBJ1-2
abundance: once
v_gene: TRBV5-8
d_gene: .
CDR3aa: CASSLQLFYGYTF
CDR3nt: TGTGCCAGCAGCTTACAGCTTTTCTATGGCTACACCTTC

j_gene: TRBJ2-1
abundance: .
v_gene: TRBV5-4
d_gene: .
CDR3aa: CASSPGQRGMYNEQFF
CDR3nt: TGTGCCAGCAGCCCGGGACAGCGGGGGATGTACAATGAGCAGTTCTTC

j_gene: TRBJ1-2
abundance: .
v_gene: TRBV7-9
d_gene: TRBD1
CDR3aa: CAGVDWTGYYGYTF
CDR3nt: TGTGCCGGTGTAGATTGGACAGGGTACTATGGCTACACCTTC

j_gene: TRBJ2-7
abundance: .
v_gene: TRBV6-6
d_gene: TRBD1
CDR3aa: CASSLTGGQAPAYEQYF
CDR3nt: TGTGCCAGCAGTCTAACCGGGGGACAGGCTCCCGCCTACGAGCAGTACTTC

j_gene: TRBJ1-1
abundance: .
v_gene: TRBV7-9
d_gene: .
CDR3aa: CASSSQWGDTEAFF
CDR3nt: TGTGCCAGCAGCTCTCAATGGGGGGACACTGAAGCTTTCTTT

j_gene: TRBJ2-1
abundance: .
v_gene: TRBV5-1
d_gene: TRBD2
CDR3aa: CASSAGTSGGKIRSYNEQFF
CDR3nt: TGCGCCAGCAGCGCCGGGACTAGCGGAGGGAAAATTAGGTCCTACAATGAGCAGTTCTTC

j_gene: TRBJ2-6
abundance: .
v_gene: TRBV12-5
d_gene: TRBD1
CDR3aa: CASGGQGPGANVLTF
CDR3nt: TGTGCTAGTGGGGGACAGGGGCCTGGGGCCAACGTCCTGACTTTC